This is a list of T cell receptor beta chains from one sample in a study of cytomegalovirus exposure and HLA in healthy donors. Sequencing used immunoSEQ multiplex PCR; TCRdb keeps in-frame clones, though not all of them. The sample yields 250,000 or so clones, about 85% seen once. Sequenced: PBMCs. The receptors originated from a human donor in good health. CDR3s include the opening cysteine and the closing phenylalanine or tryptophan. The D gene is left open where the match is weak. Size is stated for part of the rows, as once, few or many counts, or as a class when the clone is expanded.

cdr3_length	v_call	clone_size	j_call	d_call	cdr3_nt	cdr3_aa
11	TRBV30	NA	TRBJ1-2	NA	TGTGCCTGGAGGTTGACTGTGAGCTACACCTTC	CAWRLTVSYTF
14	TRBV7-8	NA	TRBJ1-4	TRBD1	TGTGCCAGCAGCCAGACAGGGGAAAATGAAAAACTGTTTTTT	CASSQTGENEKLFF
16	TRBV28	NA	TRBJ2-7	NA	TGTGCCAGCAGTTTATTACCGGACTGGTCCTTCTACGAGCAGTACTTC	CASSLLPDWSFYEQYF
13	TRBV4-2	NA	TRBJ2-3	NA	TGTGCCAGCAGCCAAGATGCGGAGGATACGCAGTATTTT	CASSQDAEDTQYF
12	TRBV5-5	NA	TRBJ2-1	NA	TGTGCCAGCAGCTTGGGGGCAGATGAGCAGTTCTTC	CASSLGADEQFF
15	TRBV5-4	NA	TRBJ2-2	TRBD1	TGTGCCAGCAGCGTTTGGGACAGGGGAGCCGGGGAGCTGTTTTTT	CASSVWDRGAGELFF
12	TRBV9	NA	TRBJ1-1	NA	TGTGCCAGCAGCGTAGCGGACACTGAAGCTTTCTTT	CASSVADTEAFF
14	TRBV19	NA	TRBJ1-4	NA	TGTGCCAGTAAGGGTCGAGCGGCCGGCGAAAAACTGTTTTTT	CASKGRAAGEKLFF
16	TRBV9	NA	TRBJ2-5	TRBD2	TGTGCCAGCAGCGTAGCCGGGGGACTAGGACAAGAGACCCAGTACTTC	CASSVAGGLGQETQYF
12	TRBV2	NA	TRBJ2-7	NA	TGTGCCAGCAAACGGGAGATCTACGAGCAGTACTTC	CASKREIYEQYF
13	TRBV10-3	once	TRBJ2-1	NA	TGTGCCATCAGTGAGGGACAGTACAATGAGCAGTTCTTC	CAISEGQYNEQFF
13	TRBV28	NA	TRBJ2-1	NA	TGTGCCAGCAGTTTAAATCGTAGAAATGAGCAGTTCTTC	CASSLNRRNEQFF
16	TRBV4-2	NA	TRBJ2-1	NA	TGTGCCAGCAGTCAAGCCAATCAGGGGCAATACAATGAGCAGTTCTTC	CASSQANQGQYNEQFF
15	TRBV10-1	NA	TRBJ2-1	TRBD2	TGCGCCAGCAGCCGGGGACTAGCGGGAGACAATGAGCAGTTCTTC	CASSRGLAGDNEQFF
15	TRBV13	NA	TRBJ1-3	NA	TGTGCCAGCAGCTTAGGTCTAGCAACCTCAAACACCATATATTTT	CASSLGLATSNTIYF
16	TRBV7-9	NA	TRBJ2-1	TRBD1	TGTGCCAGCAGCTTAGCGCTATACCCAGGGGGAGATGAGCAGTTCTTC	CASSLALYPGGDEQFF
16	TRBV19	NA	TRBJ2-1	TRBD1	TGTGCCAGTAGCCCGACAGGGAACCTCCTCTACAATGAGCAGTTCTTC	CASSPTGNLLYNEQFF
15	TRBV28	NA	TRBJ2-7	NA	TGTGCCAGCAGGTCCGCACAGTTGGGCGACTACGAGCAGTACTTC	CASRSAQLGDYEQYF
15	TRBV27	NA	TRBJ1-2	NA	TGTGCCAGCAGTTTAAAAGGGGGGGCTAACTATGGCTACACCTTC	CASSLKGGANYGYTF
15	TRBV5-1	NA	TRBJ2-3	TRBD2	TGCGCCAGCACCCAAAGCGGGAGTGGAACAGATGCGCAGTATTTT	CASTQSGSGTDAQYF
17	TRBV25-1	NA	TRBJ2-2	NA	TGTGCCAGCAGCGAGGCCCTTTTTAGCGGGAACACCGGGGAGCTGTTTTTT	CASSEALFSGNTGELFF
15	TRBV30	NA	TRBJ1-5	NA	TGTGCCCGGACCTTCAGGGACCGGGGGAATCAGCCCCAGCATTTT	CARTFRDRGNQPQHF
11	TRBV11-2	NA	TRBJ1-1	TRBD1	TGTGCCAGCAGGGGGACAGTTGAAGCTTTCTTT	CASRGTVEAFF
18	TRBV7-9	NA	TRBJ2-1	TRBD2	TGTGCCAGCAGCTCACTAGCGGGAACATCAAGCTCCTACAATGAGCAGTTCTTC	CASSSLAGTSSSYNEQFF
15	TRBV28	NA	TRBJ1-1	NA	TGTGCCAGCAGTTTAGGGGAGGAGGTCAACACTGAAGCTTTCTTT	CASSLGEEVNTEAFF
16	TRBV6-6	NA	TRBJ1-2	TRBD1	TGTGCCAGCAGTACGACAGGGGGCGCCCGAAACTATGGCTACACCTTC	CASSTTGGARNYGYTF
15	TRBV4-1	NA	TRBJ1-2	NA	TGCGCCAGCAGCCAAGGGTCCAGGGTGGTTAGTGGCTACACCTTC	CASSQGSRVVSGYTF
15	TRBV5-1	NA	TRBJ2-1	TRBD2	TGCGCCAGCAGCTCTACTAGCGGGAGACCGAATGAGCAGTTCTTC	CASSSTSGRPNEQFF
15	TRBV15	NA	TRBJ2-7	NA	TGTGCCACCAGCAGAGATTTGGGCACTGCCTACGAGCAGTACTTC	CATSRDLGTAYEQYF
16	TRBV4-2	NA	TRBJ2-5	TRBD2	TGTGCCAGCAGCCAAGTCAGGACTAGCGGGGAAATGACCCAGTACTTC	CASSQVRTSGEMTQYF
16	TRBV9	NA	TRBJ2-7	TRBD1	TGTGCCAGCAGCGTAGGAGGGACAGGGGGTCACTACGAGCAGTACTTC	CASSVGGTGGHYEQYF
16	TRBV18	few	TRBJ2-3	NA	TGTGCCAGCTCACCATCACACCTCGGTTTTGGAGACACGCAGTATTTT	CASSPSHLGFGDTQYF
15	TRBV11-1	NA	TRBJ2-2	TRBD2	TGTGCCAGCAGCTCAGGAAAGACGGGGGGAAGAAAGCTGTTTTTT	CASSSGKTGGRKLFF
17	TRBV5-1	NA	TRBJ2-1	TRBD2	TGCGCCAGCAGCTTGGCGGGTGGGCTAGCGGCCTACAATGAGCAGTTCTTC	CASSLAGGLAAYNEQFF
13	TRBV6-5	NA	TRBJ1-1	NA	TGTGCCAGCAGGCCAAGAGGAGGCACTGAAGCTTTCTTT	CASRPRGGTEAFF
15	TRBV6-5	NA	TRBJ2-5	TRBD1	TGTGCCAGCAGTGCCCGGGACAGTTACCAAGAGACCCAGTACTTC	CASSARDSYQETQYF
19	TRBV4-1	few	TRBJ1-2	TRBD1	TGCGCCAGCAGCCAAGAAGGCTATAGACAGGGGGCGATCTCCAATGGCTACACCTTC	CASSQEGYRQGAISNGYTF
11	TRBV29-1	NA	TRBJ2-7	NA	TGCAGCGTTGTCTCCTCCTACGAGCAGTACTTC	CSVVSSYEQYF
19	TRBV4-3	NA	TRBJ2-1	TRBD2	TGCGCCAGCAGCCAAGATTCTGGGACTAGCGGAGGGGATTGGAATGAGCAGTTCTTC	CASSQDSGTSGGDWNEQFF
14	TRBV7-3	once	TRBJ1-2	NA	TGTGCCAGCAGCTCCACGACAGACAACTATGGCTACACCTTC	CASSSTTDNYGYTF
19	TRBV5-1	NA	TRBJ2-4	TRBD1	TGCGCCAGCAGCCCCTGGACAGGAGAAATACTACTAGCCAAAAACATTCAGTACTTC	CASSPWTGEILLAKNIQYF
16	TRBV7-6	NA	TRBJ2-1	TRBD2	TGTGCCAGCAGCCCACGGACTAGCGGGATCCACAATGAGCAGTTCTTC	CASSPRTSGIHNEQFF
13	TRBV4-1	once	TRBJ2-7	NA	TGCGCCAGCAGCCAAGCCTCCGGGTACGAGCAGTACTTC	CASSQASGYEQYF
15	TRBV7-8	NA	TRBJ2-3	TRBD2	TGTGCCAGCAGCCGTGGACTAGGCGAATCAGATACGCAGTATTTT	CASSRGLGESDTQYF
14	TRBV7-9	few	TRBJ1-5	NA	TGTGCCAGCAGCTTAGACGGACACAATCAGCCCCAGCATTTT	CASSLDGHNQPQHF
14	TRBV5-1	NA	TRBJ2-1	NA	TGCGCCAGCAGCTTGCAGGGTATTTACAATGAGCAGTTCTTC	CASSLQGIYNEQFF
15	TRBV7-9	NA	TRBJ2-3	TRBD2	TGTGCCAGCAGCTCACCCTCTAGCGGGAGTGATACGCAGTATTTT	CASSSPSSGSDTQYF
15	TRBV4-1	NA	TRBJ2-7	NA	TGCGCCAGCAGCCAAGACAGGTATTATTCCTACGAGCAGTACTTC	CASSQDRYYSYEQYF